This T cell receptor (beta chain) came from a study of blood T cell repertoires in COVID-19. The study recruited people aged about 18 to 95 years across about two dozen US areas. Before they entered the study, exposed participants had met a COVID-19 case within 2 weeks. This clone was seen a single time. The CDR3 sequence is 14 residues long. Trimming shortened V by 1 base and J by 7 bases, and 11 bases separated the two germline ends. Germline CDR1 reads SGHNT; CDR2 reads YENEEA. Libraries were prepared by immunoSEQ multiplex PCR; TCRdb keeps only in-frame clonotypes and omits some of them. Of some 360,000 clones in the sample, 88% were seen once.

Sample: PBMCs or T cells enriched from blood (not recorded which). This rearrangement joins TRBV11-3 to TRBJ2-1; weak D call: TRBD2 (5 bases). This TCR came from a woman under 40 who had been exposed to COVID-19. The DNA of the CDR3 is TGTGCCAGCAGCTTAGTTTTCTCGGGAAATGAGCAGTTCTTC. This codes for CASSLVFSGNEQFF.